The rows below give T cell receptor beta chains drawn from one sample of a study of T cells in Graves' hyperthyroidism and ophthalmopathy. MiXCR, applied by TCRdb to the multiplex PCR reads, yields one record per CDR3 protein. The sample consists of approximately 420,000 distinct CDR3 sequences, approximately 15% of them appearing once. The sequencing sample was made of blood. Source of these receptors: a young woman with Graves' hyperthyroidism. Each CDR3 is given with its conserved first and last residue. D genes are given only for firm matches. Part of the rows lack a size; the others show once, few, many or a class for expanded clones.

TGTGCCAGCAGCCAAGACCTGGTTTCACCCCTCCACTTT CASSQDLVSPLHF - - TRBJ1-6 TRBV14
TGCAGTGCTGGCCTGGGGGACCACGAGCAGTACTTC CSAGLGDHEQYF - many TRBJ2-7 TRBV20-1
TGTGCCTGGAGTGTAGGCGGAAGCTCTGGAAACACCATATATTTT CAWSVGGSSGNTIYF - many TRBJ1-3 TRBV30
TGTGCCTGGAGTGTAGGAAGGGGCCACGAGCAGTACTTC CAWSVGRGHEQYF - many TRBJ2-7 TRBV30
TGTGCCAGCAGTTACGTTGGCGGGAACCCCTACAATGAGCAGTTCTTC CASSYVGGNPYNEQFF - - TRBJ2-1 TRBV6-2/TRBV6-3
TGTGCCAGCAGCGTAGGTCCGGGGTTGGGAGACATTCAGTACTTC CASSVGPGLGDIQYF - - TRBJ2-4 TRBV9
TGTGCCATCAGTACTACAGGGCTCGACAGCACAGATACGCAGTATTTT CAISTTGLDSTDTQYF - - TRBJ2-3 TRBV10-3
TGTGCCAGCACCCACGTCTTAGATGGCTACACCTTC CASTHVLDGYTF - few TRBJ1-2 TRBV28
TGTGCCAGCAGTTACAGCGGCGGGAGTGAAGATACGCAGTATTTT CASSYSGGSEDTQYF TRBD2 few TRBJ2-3 TRBV6-1
TGCAGTGCGCCTCTCGGGGGGGGCTCGTCCTACAATGAGCAGTTCTTC CSAPLGGGSSYNEQFF TRBD2 - TRBJ2-1 TRBV20-1
TGTGCCAGCAGCGTAGGAGGAGGCAGATTTCAGCCCCAGCATTTT CASSVGGGRFQPQHF - many TRBJ1-5 TRBV9
TGCAGCGTTGTGATGTATCCAGATACGCAGTATTTT CSVVMYPDTQYF - - TRBJ2-3 TRBV29-1
TGCGCCAGCAGCTCCCGTAGCGGTTCGAACACCGGGGAGCTGTTTTTT CASSSRSGSNTGELFF - many TRBJ2-2 TRBV5-1
TGTGCCAGCACCATAGGACACCCCACCAATGAGCAGTTCTTC CASTIGHPTNEQFF - many TRBJ2-1 TRBV12-3/TRBV12-4
TGTGCCACCAGTGATTTTGTACAGGGGGCAGATACGCAGTATTTT CATSDFVQGADTQYF TRBD1 many TRBJ2-3 TRBV24-1
TGTGCCATCTCGCCGCGGGGGGCAACAGATACGCAGTATTTT CAISPRGATDTQYF TRBD2 many TRBJ2-3 TRBV10-3
TGCAGTGCTGGCGCACTGAGCACCGGGGAGCTGTTTTTT CSAGALSTGELFF - - TRBJ2-2 TRBV20-1
TGCAGTGCTAGACCCGGGACTAGCGGGAGGCATGAGCAGTTCTTC CSARPGTSGRHEQFF TRBD2 - TRBJ2-1 TRBV20-1
TGTGCCAGCAGCCAAGAACCGGGCCGCTCCTACGAGCAGTACTTC CASSQEPGRSYEQYF - - TRBJ2-7 TRBV14
TGCGCCAGCAGCTTTTGGAGGGAGACCCAGTACTTC CASSFWRETQYF - - TRBJ2-5 TRBV5-1
TGTGCCAGCAGGTCGGGAGGGGAGTACGAGCAGTACTTC CASRSGGEYEQYF TRBD2 few TRBJ2-7 TRBV6-1
TGTGCCACCAGCGCTCGACAGGGCTCCCAGGAGACCCAGTACTTC CATSARQGSQETQYF TRBD1 - TRBJ2-5 TRBV15
TGTGCCAGCAGTGAAACCTCTAGGGAGCGGGAGTCCTACAATGAGCAGTTCTTC CASSETSRERESYNEQFF TRBD2 - TRBJ2-1 TRBV25-1
TGTGCCAGCAGCCCCGCAAGAGGTATAGCGGGAGTTATGGAGACCCAGTACTTC CASSPARGIAGVMETQYF TRBD2 many TRBJ2-5 TRBV3-1
TGCAGTGCTGCCGACCTGACAGATTATAATTCACCCCTCCACTTT CSAADLTDYNSPLHF - - TRBJ1-6 TRBV20-1
TGCGCCAGCAGCTGGGACGGTAGCAACACTGAAGCTTTCTTT CASSWDGSNTEAFF - many TRBJ1-1 TRBV5-1
TGTGCCAGCAGTTTGCAGGCTCCCTACGAGCAGTACTTC CASSLQAPYEQYF - many TRBJ2-7 TRBV12-3/TRBV12-4
TGTGCCACCAGCAGAGTGGTCCAGAACACTGAAGCTTTCTTT CATSRVVQNTEAFF - few TRBJ1-1 TRBV15
TGTGCCAGCAGCTTAATCTCAGAGACCCAGTACTTC CASSLISETQYF - many TRBJ2-5 TRBV7-9
TGCAGTGCTAGGGCCGGGACGGATAGCAATCAGCCCCAGCATTTT CSARAGTDSNQPQHF - - TRBJ1-5 TRBV20-1
TGTGCCAGCAGCCCCAGAAGTCCTGAGGACAGAGAGACCCAGTACTTC CASSPRSPEDRETQYF - many TRBJ2-5 TRBV7-9
TGCAGCGTTGAAAGGTCCGGCTACGAGCAGTACTTC CSVERSGYEQYF - few TRBJ2-7 TRBV29-1
TGTGCCAGCAGTGAACCCTTGGGAACAGATACGCAGTATTTT CASSEPLGTDTQYF - few TRBJ2-3 TRBV6-1
TGTGCCAGCAGCCGGAAAGCGGGAGCTCCCTACGAGCAGTACTTC CASSRKAGAPYEQYF TRBD2 few TRBJ2-7 TRBV7-2
TGCAGTGCTGGGGGCCAGAATGAGCAGTTCTTC CSAGGQNEQFF - many TRBJ2-1 TRBV20-1
TGTGCCAGCAGCCAATCAATTTCCAGGACTGAAGCTTTCTTT CASSQSISRTEAFF - many TRBJ1-1 TRBV3-1
TGTGCCAGCCGAGGGGACGCTACGGGGACCCAGTACTTC CASRGDATGTQYF - many TRBJ2-5 TRBV2
TGTGCCAGCTCACCTGGGGAAAACTATGGCTACACCTTC CASSPGENYGYTF - many TRBJ1-2 TRBV18
TGTGCCAGCAGCCAAGAGACCCCCCTGACGGGAGTGGTAACAGATACGCAGTATTTT CASSQETPLTGVVTDTQYF - many TRBJ2-3 TRBV3-1
TGTGCCAGCAGCGTAAACGGCGGGAGCCCCAACGAGCAGTACTTC CASSVNGGSPNEQYF TRBD2 many TRBJ2-7 TRBV9
TGTGCCAACGACAGGGAAGTGGGTGAAGCTTTCTTT CANDREVGEAFF TRBD1 few TRBJ1-1 TRBV6-1
TGCAGTGCTAGCAGCGGGAGCTTCGACGAGCAGTACTTC CSASSGSFDEQYF TRBD2 many TRBJ2-7 TRBV20-1
TGTGCCAGCAGTTTCGGGGCCCACAATGAGCAGTTCTTC CASSFGAHNEQFF - many TRBJ2-1 TRBV28
TGTGCCAGCAGCCATTTTAGCTCCTACGAGCAGTACTTC CASSHFSSYEQYF - - TRBJ2-7 TRBV12-3/TRBV12-4
TGTGCCAGCAGCTTAGCGATCGCTAGCGGGAGGGATGAAGAGACCCAGTACTTC CASSLAIASGRDEETQYF TRBD2 few TRBJ2-5 TRBV7-2
TGTGCCAGCAGCCCCGGTGGCTGGGGGACTGAAGCTTTCTTT CASSPGGWGTEAFF - many TRBJ1-1 TRBV3-1
TGCGCCAGCAGCCCGGGACCGACATCCGACATGAACACTGAAGCTTTCTTT CASSPGPTSDMNTEAFF - many TRBJ1-1 TRBV5-1
TGTGCCAGCAGCTTAGCGGGCCAAAGACCCACGACAGATACGCAGTATTTT CASSLAGQRPTTDTQYF - - TRBJ2-3 TRBV7-9